The T cell receptor beta chain described here comes from a study of T cell responses to AZD1222 COVID-19 vaccine. Study in general: Pooled together were second doses at about 4 or about 12 weeks.

With respect to this clone: Its antigen is not known.

Overall study findings and caveats: Sampled repertoires all dated from after the peak T cell response. The study found vaccine-associated CD4 TCRs spanning spike, dominant at 160-218 and 743-854. Females outnumbered males among donors, who were mostly white British; clonal diversity was possibly underestimated.

Germline-derived CDR1 and CDR2 are LGHNA and YSLEER. With V trimmed by 1 base and J by 3 bases, 8 bases remained unmatched. The CDR3 runs 17 residues. Sequenced by immunoSEQ multiplex PCR; TCRdb stores in-frame clones only, minus some. This sample carries around 140,000 clones, about 92% of them seen once, and the ten largest clones take about 9%. This TCR derives from an adult in good health. The chain links TRBV4-3 to TRBJ2-1, with TRBD2 matching over 8 bases. Specimen: peripheral blood, collected on day 0 of AZD1222 vaccination. CDR3: CASSQARLAGFYNEQFF. CDR3 DNA sequence: TGCGCCAGCAGCCAAGCCCGGCTAGCGGGTTTCTACAATGAGCAGTTCTTC.